These 22 T cell receptor beta chains originate from one sample sequenced in a study of Graves' ophthalmopathy and Graves' hyperthyroidism. From RNA, the CDR3 regions of TCR beta chains were amplified and sequenced. Scientists carried out first-round RT-PCR using HTBI primers and then a second-round multiplex PCR. One entry per CDR3 protein results from TCRdb running MiXCR on the multiplex PCR reads. Of roughly 160,000 distinct CDR3 sequences listed, roughly 36% were seen once; the top ten hold around 8.9%. The sequencing sample was made of peripheral blood. All receptors derive from a man in his thirties or forties with Graves' ophthalmopathy.

This clonotype came up many times. The chain recombines TRBV6-2 or TRBV6-3 with TRBJ1-5; 10 bases map to TRBD1. V lost 5 bases to trimming and J lost 4 bases; unmatched junction nucleotides: 14. This CDR3 comprises 18 residues. Per the germline V gene, CDR1 is MNHEY and CDR2 is SVGEGT. The CDR3 coding sequence is TGTGCCAGCAGTCCACGTGGGACAGGGGCCCTTGTGAATCAGCCCCAGCATTTT. It encodes CASSPRGTGALVNQPQHF.

This clonotype has ten or more counts. The chain employs TRBV6-5 and TRBJ1-5, with no clear D. The CDR3 is 14 residues long. V was cut by 7 bases and J by 0 bases, with 10 bases left in between. Per the germline V gene, CDR1 is MNHEY and CDR2 is SVGAGI. CDR3 amino acids: CASKTVYSNQPQHF. The CDR3 bases are TGTGCCAGCAAAACAGTTTATAGCAATCAGCCCCAGCATTTT.

This clonotype has ten or more counts. This chain connects TRBV20-1 to TRBJ1-2; 9 bases are shared with TRBD1. Germline V gene sequence: CDR1 DFQATT, CDR2 SNEGSKA (reference sequence). The V segment lost 5 bases and the J segment 8 bases; nucleotides outside the gene matches: 6. The CDR3 length is 12 residues. The CDR3 protein is CSAWGQGGGYTF. The DNA of the CDR3 is TGCAGTGCTTGGGGACAGGGTGGCGGCTACACCTTC.

V usage is TRBV7-2 and J usage is TRBJ2-7; maybe TRBD2 (7 bases). The CDR3 length is 15 residues. Trimming took 1 base from V and 3 from J, leaving 13 bases between them. CDR1 SGHTA and CDR2 FQGNSA come from the germline V gene. CDR3: CASSLVGGRDYEQYF. As DNA, the CDR3 is TGTGCCAGCAGCTTAGTAGGGGGGAGGGACTACGAGCAGTACTTC.

This clonotype was observed at least ten times. The V call is TRBV6-5, the J call TRBJ1-6; D not resolved. This CDR3 is 15 amino acids long. V lost 8 bases and J lost 0, with 11 bases in between. The germline V gene has CDR1 MNHEY and CDR2 SVGAGI. The CDR3 region has the DNA TGTGCCAGCCTTGCCGCCGGCTCCTATAATTCACCCCTCCACTTT. Its protein product is CASLAAGSYNSPLHF.

J is TRBJ2-7 and V is TRBV6-5; perhaps D is TRBD1 or TRBD2 (5 bases each). There are 14 residues in the CDR3. CDR1 and CDR2 (germline): MNHEY, SVGAGI. V was cut by 2 bases and J by 3 bases, with 11 bases left in between. The CDR3 is CASSYRTGGYEQYF. The DNA for the CDR3 is TGTGCCAGCAGTTACCGCACTGGGGGCTACGAGCAGTACTTC.

This rearrangement joins TRBV2 to TRBJ2-7; 8 bases align to TRBD1. The CDR3 runs to 12 residues. V gave up 6 bases and J gave up 3 bases; unmatched junction bases: 1. Germline-derived CDR1 and CDR2 are SNHLY and FYNNEI. CDR3 DNA: TGTGCCAGCAGCGACAGGGGCTACGAGCAGTACTTC. Translated: CASSDRGYEQYF.

V gene TRBV6-1 combines with J gene TRBJ1-1; D gene uncertain. The CDR3 has 13 residues. Germline CDR1 and CDR2: MNHNS and SASEGT. Trimming stripped 6 bases from V and 6 bases from J, with 14 bases between. CDR3 DNA: TGTGCCAGCAGGAAAACATCTCCCGCTGAAGCTTTCTTT. Translating it yields CASRKTSPAEAFF.

This clonotype was picked up many times. The V gene is TRBV10-3, the J gene TRBJ1-5; 11 bases map to TRBD1. From germline, CDR1 is ENHRY and CDR2 SYGVKD. This CDR3 spans 15 amino acids. Losses at the gene ends were 5 bases for V and 3 bases for J; bases not matched to a gene: 3. The CDR3 region has the DNA TGTGCCATCAGTATGGGACAGGGGGTCAATCAGCCCCAGCATTTT. Protein: CAISMGQGVNQPQHF.

The CDR3: CASSSSAPYEQYF. The CDR3 nucleotides read TGTGCCAGCAGTTCGAGCGCTCCGTACGAGCAGTACTTC. The chain is built from TRBV27 and TRBJ2-7; D not resolved. The CDR3 has 13 residues. The V end lost 4 bases, the J end lost 4 bases, and 11 bases lay between the germline ends. Germline V gene data show CDR1 as MNHEY and CDR2 as SMNVEV (reference sequence).

This clonotype was counted ten times or more. The chain couples TRBV7-2 to TRBJ2-5; tentative D call: TRBD1 (6 bases). From germline, CDR1 is SGHTA and CDR2 FQGNSA. This CDR3 is built from 13 residues. The V end was cut by 5 bases, the J end by 7 bases, with 14 bases between. CDR3 in DNA: TGTGCCAGCAGCCCGGACAGACGGGGGACCCAGTACTTC. This sequence encodes CASSPDRRGTQYF.

The sample holds many counts of this clonotype. CDR3 protein: CASSLSGSASYEQYF. In DNA form, the CDR3 reads TGTGCCAGCAGTTTAAGCGGGAGCGCTTCCTACGAGCAGTACTTC. The chain uses TRBV12-3 or TRBV12-4 and TRBJ2-7; the match to TRBD2 covers 8 bases. The CDR3 is made up of 15 amino acids. Unmatched junction bases numbered 4, after V lost 2 bases and J lost 1 base.

This clonotype has only one observation. This chain joins TRBV12-3 or TRBV12-4 and TRBJ1-1; D gene unclear. V was trimmed by 5 bases and J by 6 bases, leaving 13 bases between them. This CDR3 is built from 13 residues. The CDR3 bases are TGTGCCAGCAGTCATAACATGAAGTCTGAAGCTTTCTTT. Encoded protein: CASSHNMKSEAFF.

This clonotype showed up many times. This rearrangement joins TRBV28 to TRBJ2-5, with D possibly TRBD1 on 5 matching bases. The V and J ends lost 5 bases and 5 bases respectively, with 12 bases between them. Germline CDR1 and CDR2: MDHEN and SYDVKM. There are 13 residues in the CDR3. The CDR3 spells CASSTQGRETQYF. The CDR3 coding sequence is TGTGCCAGCAGTACTCAGGGTAGGGAGACCCAGTACTTC.

This rearrangement joins TRBV28 to TRBJ1-5; no firm D call. CDR1 and CDR2 (germline): MDHEN, SYDVKM. Trimming removed 1 base from V and 0 bases from J, with 7 bases in between. The CDR3 totals 15 residues. Here the CDR3 DNA reads TGTGCCAGCAGTTTATACGAGGATAGCAATCAGCCCCAGCATTTT. The encoded protein is CASSLYEDSNQPQHF.

V usage is TRBV12-3 or TRBV12-4 and J usage is TRBJ1-6; D uncertain. This CDR3 spans 13 amino acids. V shed 6 bases and J shed 7 bases, with 10 bases lying between them. The CDR3 loop reads CASSSYRNSPLHF. The CDR3 DNA sequence: TGTGCCAGCAGCTCCTACCGAAATTCACCCCTCCACTTT.

The chain recombines TRBV19 with TRBJ1-5; 9 bases fit TRBD1. V gave up 2 bases and J gave up 1 base; unmatched junction bases: 12. CDR1 is LNHDA and CDR2 is SQIVND in the germline V gene (reference sequence). The CDR3 sequence is 19 residues long. CDR3 nucleotides: TGTGCCAGTAGTATAACGGGACAGGGAACCTTTCAAAGCAATCAGCCCCAGCATTTT. Its translation is CASSITGQGTFQSNQPQHF.

This clonotype came up many times. V and J are TRBV6-1 and TRBJ2-6, with no clear D. CDR1 and CDR2 (germline): MNHNS, SASEGT. The CDR3 is 15 residues long. Trimming removed 6 bases from V and 4 bases from J, with 13 bases in between. CDR3 sequence (DNA): TGTGCCAGCAGCCCTGTGGGAACAGGGGCCAACGTCCTGACTTTC. This encodes CASSPVGTGANVLTF.

The chain recombines TRBV6-4 with TRBJ1-6; D is possibly TRBD1 (5 bases). Per germline, CDR1 MRHNA and CDR2 SNTAGT. Trimming took off 3 bases at V and 7 bases at J, with 7 bases between the two ends. There are 13 residues in the CDR3. Here the CDR3 DNA reads TGTGCCAGCAGTGAGAAGGGGAATTCACCCCTCCACTTT. It specifies CASSEKGNSPLHF.

This clonotype was recorded at least ten times. The chain couples TRBV28 to TRBJ2-5; D remains ambiguous. CDR1 is MDHEN, CDR2 SYDVKM, per germline. The CDR3 runs 12 residues. Between the trimmed V and J ends, which lost 4 bases and 0 bases, there was a span of 3 bases. CDR3 in DNA: TGTGCCAGCAGTTACAACCAAGAGACCCAGTACTTC. This sequence encodes CASSYNQETQYF.

At least ten counts were recorded for this clonotype. CDR3 loop: CASSSGREASIAKNIQYF. DNA for the CDR3: TGTGCCAGCAGTTCGGGCAGGGAAGCCAGTATAGCCAAAAACATTCAGTACTTC. The chain joins TRBV6-4 to TRBJ2-4, with TRBD1 as a possible D gene (5 bases). Trimming removed 5 bases at V and 0 bases at J, with 20 bases between. CDR3 length: 18 residues. CDR1 and CDR2 from the germline V gene are MRHNA and SNTAGT.

As DNA, the CDR3 is TGTGCCACCAGACACCGGGCCGGGTATGGCTACACCTTC. It is translated as CATRHRAGYGYTF. The V call is TRBV6-2 or TRBV6-3, the J call TRBJ1-2; D is unresolved. CDR1 is MNHEY, CDR2 SVGEGT, per germline. The CDR3 covers 13 residues. Deletions cut 10 bases from V and 5 bases from J, with 17 bases between.